The present T cell receptor beta chain was sequenced within a study of post-analysis software for immune sequencing data. Study background: The disease courses spanned relapsing-remitting, secondary progressive and progressive-relapsing forms of multiple sclerosis. The study, taken as a whole, reports: Among a few TRBV segments more frequent in patients than controls were TRBV5-6, TRBV5-1 and TRBV20-1.

The library was made from cDNA and included unique molecular identifiers. TCRdb reprocessed the PCR reads with MiXCR, giving one entry per CDR3 protein. Of 500,000 to 600,000 distinct CDR3 sequences in the sample, about 44% were seen once. V gave up 3 bases and J gave up 9 bases; unmatched junction bases: 4. Germline CDR1 DFQATT, CDR2 SNEGSKA (reference sequence). CDR3 size: 12 residues. Remarks on this clonotype: Its antigen remains unidentified.

J is TRBJ2-4 and V is TRBV20-1; 8 nucleotides line up with TRBD2. The sequenced sample was blood. This receptor was obtained from a girl aged 5-17 years with multiple sclerosis. The DNA for the CDR3 is TGCAGTGCTAGCGGGGGGGCCAGCATTCAGTACTTC. This codes for CSASGGASIQYF.